The 21 T cell receptor beta chains below all came from one sample that was sequenced in a study of patients and donors after allogeneic stem cell transplantation. TCRdb reanalysed the RT-PCR reads using MiXCR and keeps one entry per CDR3 protein. The table records 800,000 to 1,000,000 distinct CDR3 sequences, over 15% of them present only once. The sample consisted of blood, either unsorted or a sorted T cell fraction (not recorded which). The receptors were gathered from a human donor who was either an allogeneic HSCT recipient or a stem cell or donor lymphocyte infusion donor (not recorded which). It is not recorded whose cells these are; they may come from a transplant donor.

Only a few counts were recorded for this clonotype. The chain links TRBV29-1 to TRBJ2-3; D unresolved. This CDR3 region has 13 residues. V was trimmed by 4 bases and J by 0 bases, leaving 8 bases between them. Germline loops: CDR1 SQVTM, CDR2 ANQGSEA. CDR3 sequence reads: CSVVIASTDTQYF. In DNA form, the CDR3 reads TGCAGCGTTGTAATAGCTAGCACAGATACGCAGTATTTT.

A few counts support this clonotype. V gene TRBV9 combines with J gene TRBJ2-1, with 7 bases lining up with TRBD1. The germline V gene encodes CDR1 SGDLS and CDR2 YYNGEE. This CDR3 region has 17 residues. V lost 0 bases to trimming and J lost 4 bases; unmatched junction nucleotides: 10. This CDR3 reads CASSVGGKGTAYNEQFF. CDR3 nucleotide sequence: TGTGCCAGCAGCGTAGGAGGGAAGGGGACAGCATACAATGAGCAGTTCTTC.

V usage is TRBV2 and J usage is TRBJ2-1, with TRBD2 matching 13 bases. V was pared by 8 bases and J by 8 bases, with 6 bases of the junction left unmatched. Germline CDR1 is SNHLY and CDR2 is FYNNEI. This CDR3 region has 14 residues. CDR3 DNA sequence: TGTGCCAGCCGGACTAGCGGGAGTCTCGATGAGCAGTTCTTC. It encodes CASRTSGSLDEQFF. Drawing the rest from reference TRBV2 and TRBJ2-1, the complete variable domain is EPEVTQTPSHQVTQMGQEVILRCVPISNHLYFYWYRQILGQKVEFLVSFYNNEISEKSEIFDDQFSVERPDGSNFTLKIRSTKLEDSAMYFCASRTSGSLDEQFFGPGTRLTVL.

This clonotype was seen a handful of times. The chain links TRBV21-1 to TRBJ2-3. TRBV21-1 is tagged as a pseudogene. The CDR3 loop spans 16 amino acids. CDR3 in DNA: TGTGCCAGCATCGGCCAAGGAGCTTGGCGGACAGATACGCAGTATTTT. It yields the protein CASIGQGAWRTDTQYF.

This rearrangement joins TRBV24-1 to TRBJ2-3, with a weak D call TRBD2 (5 bases). V was clipped by 5 bases and J by 2 bases, with 10 bases between them. Per the germline V gene, CDR1 is KGHDR and CDR2 is SFDVKD. The CDR3 sequence is 14 residues long. The CDR3 DNA sequence: TGTGCCACCAGTGGGGAAGCGGTCACAGATACGCAGTATTTT. Translation gives CATSGEAVTDTQYF.

This clonotype has more than one count but fewer than ten. The V gene is TRBV5-1, the J gene TRBJ1-6, with 10 bases aligning to TRBD1. Germline trimming cut 1 base from V and 8 bases from J; bases unmatched to any gene: 6. This CDR3 spans 16 amino acids. Germline CDR1 reads SGHRS; CDR2 reads YFSETQ. The CDR3, as DNA: TGCGCCAGCAGCTTGCAGGGACAGGGGAAAGATTCACCCCTCCACTTT. It codes for CASSLQGQGKDSPLHF.

This clonotype was counted only a few times. The chain joins TRBV6-1 to TRBJ2-3; TRBD2 matches at 10 bases. This CDR3 region has 14 residues. With V trimmed by 8 bases and J by 2 bases, 4 bases remained unmatched. From germline, CDR1 is MNHNS and CDR2 SASEGT. In DNA, the CDR3 is TGTGCCAGCGCGAGCGGGAGGGACACAGATACGCAGTATTTT. Amino acids: CASASGRDTDTQYF.

This chain uses TRBV28 with TRBJ2-2; no definite D call. Trimming left V 3 bases short and J 7 bases short, with 12 bases between. The CDR3 length is 14 residues. From germline, CDR1 is MDHEN and CDR2 SYDVKM. The CDR3 bases are TGTGCCAGCAGTTTCGAGGATTTCAGCGGGGAGCTGTTTTTT. This codes for CASSFEDFSGELFF.

This clonotype was observed a handful of times. The chain has TRBV7-7 and TRBJ2-2; 9 bases line up with TRBD2. The CDR3 totals 14 residues. The junction had 5 bases not matched to a gene; V was cut back by 5 bases and J by 7 bases. From germline, CDR1 is SSHAT and CDR2 FNYEAQ (reference sequence). CDR3 sequence: CASSSSGRGGELFF. In nucleotides, the CDR3 is TGTGCCAGCAGCAGTAGCGGGAGAGGCGGGGAGCTGTTTTTT.

This clonotype was seen more than once but under ten times. The rearrangement joins TRBV12-3 or TRBV12-4 to TRBJ1-5, with 8 bases fitting TRBD1. The CDR3 length is 13 residues. The V segment lost 6 bases and the J segment 9 bases; nucleotides outside the gene matches: 7. The CDR3 DNA sequence: TGTGCCAGCAGCCCCGACAGGGGAGGGCCCCAGCATTTT. This encodes CASSPDRGGPQHF.

The chain combines TRBV4-1 with TRBJ2-3; TRBD2 matches 15 bases. Per germline, CDR1 MGHRA and CDR2 YSYEKL. The V gene end was trimmed by 3 bases and the J gene end by 1 base; junction bases not matched to a gene: 5. The CDR3 extends over 18 amino acids. CDR3 loop: CASSHGLAGGPGTDTQYF. The CDR3 DNA sequence: TGCGCCAGCAGCCATGGACTAGCGGGGGGGCCGGGCACAGATACGCAGTATTTT.

Only a few counts were recorded for this clonotype. V gene TRBV4-1 combines with J gene TRBJ1-1; a possible D gene is TRBD1 (5 bases). This CDR3 spans 17 amino acids. Germline V gene data show CDR1 as MGHRA and CDR2 as YSYEKL. The V and J ends lost 4 bases and 0 bases respectively, with 18 bases between them. CDR3 protein: CASSLTPAGAMNTEAFF. The CDR3 DNA reads TGCGCCAGCAGCCTTACTCCAGCCGGGGCCATGAACACTGAAGCTTTCTTT.

This clonotype was seen repeatedly, ten times or more. The V call is TRBV4-3, the J call TRBJ1-1; a possible D gene is TRBD1 (5 bases). Germline CDR1 LGHNA, CDR2 YSLEER. Trimming left V 4 bases short and J 0 bases short, with 9 bases between. The CDR3 consists of 14 residues. The CDR3 DNA sequence: TGCGCCAGCAGCCCCAGACAGATGAACACTGAAGCTTTCTTT. Its protein product is CASSPRQMNTEAFF.

J is TRBJ2-7 and V is TRBV12-3 or TRBV12-4; 14 bases match TRBD2. The V and J ends lost 5 bases and 6 bases, in that order; junction bases with no gene match: 3. The CDR3 extends over 14 amino acids. The CDR3 region has the DNA TGTGCCAGCAGTCCTGGACTAGCGGGGGGCGAGCAGTACTTC. The encoded protein is CASSPGLAGGEQYF.

This clonotype appeared a few times. The V gene is TRBV5-1, the J gene TRBJ2-3, with 8 bases aligning to TRBD1. Germline V gene lookup returns CDR1 SGHRS and CDR2 YFSETQ. This CDR3 is 12 amino acids long. The V gene end was trimmed by 2 bases and the J gene end by 10 bases; junction bases not matched to a gene: 3. CDR3 nucleotides: TGCGCCAGCAGCTTTGACAGGGGATCGCAGTATTTT. Protein product: CASSFDRGSQYF.

This clonotype showed up just a few times. The chain carries TRBV7-8 and TRBJ1-1, with TRBD1 matching over 8 bases. Germline V lookup: CDR1 SGHVS, CDR2 FQNEAQ. The CDR3 is made up of 14 amino acids. V lost 10 bases, J lost 3 bases, and 10 bases stayed unmatched. The chain's CDR3 is CATSQGEAYTEAFF. The CDR3 DNA reads TGTGCCACCTCACAGGGGGAGGCATACACTGAAGCTTTCTTT.

The chain carries TRBV29-1 and TRBJ2-5; no clear D gene. Per germline, CDR1 SQVTM and CDR2 ANQGSEA. CDR3 length equals 16 residues. The ends were cut back, 2 bases at V and 5 bases at J, with 21 bases in the middle. Here the CDR3 reads CSVERHGPGPTETQYF. In DNA form, the CDR3 reads TGCAGCGTTGAACGCCACGGACCGGGTCCGACGGAGACCCAGTACTTC.

The rearrangement joins TRBV20-1 to TRBJ2-7; 7 nucleotides align to TRBD1. There are 12 residues in the CDR3. With 0 bases clipped from V and 6 bases from J, the junction kept 2 bases outside the gene matches. The V gene's germline CDR1 is DFQATT and CDR2 SNEGSKA (reference sequence). Here the CDR3 DNA reads TGCAGTGCTAGAGAACAGGGGTTCGAGCAGTACTTC. This encodes CSAREQGFEQYF.

The J gene is TRBJ1-1, the V gene TRBV20-1; the D gene is possibly TRBD1 (5 bases). V was trimmed by 3 bases and J by 10 bases, leaving 12 bases between them. This CDR3 comprises 11 residues. Per the germline V gene, CDR1 is DFQATT and CDR2 is SNEGSKA (reference sequence). The CDR3, as DNA: TGCAGTGCTAGTTTCCTGAGGGGAGCTTTCTTT. It yields the protein CSASFLRGAFF.

This chain connects TRBV25-1 to TRBJ2-2, with D possibly TRBD1 on 7 matching bases. V was pared by 6 bases and J by 2 bases, with 13 bases between. Germline CDR1 reads MGHDK; CDR2 reads SYGVNS. The CDR3 length is 15 residues. The CDR3 loop reads CASRGGQTNTGELFF. As DNA, the CDR3 is TGTGCCAGCAGGGGGGGACAGACCAACACCGGGGAGCTGTTTTTT.

This clonotype was detected only a few times. V usage is TRBV7-2 and J usage is TRBJ2-1; the match to TRBD2 covers 7 bases. The V and J ends lost 5 bases and 10 bases, in that order; junction bases with no gene match: 5. Germline V gene lookup returns CDR1 SGHTA and CDR2 FQGNSA. CDR3 length: 12 residues. The CDR3 protein is CASSQISGEQFF. CDR3 nucleotides: TGTGCCAGCAGCCAAATTAGCGGGGAGCAGTTCTTC.